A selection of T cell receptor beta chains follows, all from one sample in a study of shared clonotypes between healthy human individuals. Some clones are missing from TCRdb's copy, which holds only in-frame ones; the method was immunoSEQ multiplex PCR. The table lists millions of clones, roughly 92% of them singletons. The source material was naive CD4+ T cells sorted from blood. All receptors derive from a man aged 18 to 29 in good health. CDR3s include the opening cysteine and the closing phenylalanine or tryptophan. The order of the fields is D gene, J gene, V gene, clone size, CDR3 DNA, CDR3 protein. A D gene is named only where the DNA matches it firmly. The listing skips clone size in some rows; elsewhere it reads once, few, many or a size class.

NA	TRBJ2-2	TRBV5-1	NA	TGCGCCAGCAGCTTCTCGCAGAACACCGGGGAGCTGTTTTTT	CASSFSQNTGELFF
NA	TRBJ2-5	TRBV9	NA	TGTGCCAGCAGCGCCCGACCGCAACAAGAGACCCAGTACTTC	CASSARPQQETQYF
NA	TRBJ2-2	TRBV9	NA	TGTGCCAGCAGCGTAGCTACAGGCTCCACCGGGGAGCTGTTTTTT	CASSVATGSTGELFF
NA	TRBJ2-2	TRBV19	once	TGTGCCAGTAGTATAGCGGAGGGGGCAGCGAACACCGGGGAGCTGTTTTTT	CASSIAEGAANTGELFF
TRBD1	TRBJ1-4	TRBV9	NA	TGTGCCAGCAGCGCCGACAGGGGAGGAGAAAAACTGTTTTTT	CASSADRGGEKLFF
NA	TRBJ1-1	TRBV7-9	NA	TGTGCCAGCAGCCCCTTGAACACTGAAGCTTTCTTT	CASSPLNTEAFF
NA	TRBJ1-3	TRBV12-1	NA	TGTGCCAGCAGCCCCTCTGGACAGGGCTCTGGAAACACCATATATTTT	CASSPSGQGSGNTIYF
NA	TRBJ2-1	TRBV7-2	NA	TGTGCCAGCAGCTTAGAGTGGGGTGAGCAGTTCTTC	CASSLEWGEQFF
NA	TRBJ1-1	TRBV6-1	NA	TGTGCCAGCAGTGTAAAGGAGAACACTGAAGCTTTCTTT	CASSVKENTEAFF
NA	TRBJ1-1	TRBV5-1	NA	TGCGCCAGCAGCCCCGTCGGGACGAGGAACACTGAAGCTTTCTTT	CASSPVGTRNTEAFF
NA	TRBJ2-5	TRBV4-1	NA	TGCGCCAGCAGCCAACCCTGGTTCCAAGAGACCCAGTACTTC	CASSQPWFQETQYF
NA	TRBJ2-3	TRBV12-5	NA	TGTGCTAGTGGTTTTTATTTCTCAGATACGCAGTATTTT	CASGFYFSDTQYF
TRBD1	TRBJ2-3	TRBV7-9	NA	TGTGCCAGCAGCCTCGCCGAGGGACAGACCGATACGCAGTATTTT	CASSLAEGQTDTQYF
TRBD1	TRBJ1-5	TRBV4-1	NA	TGCGCCAGCAGTTGGGGACAGTCAAGTTTCAGCAATCAGCCCCAGCATTTT	CASSWGQSSFSNQPQHF
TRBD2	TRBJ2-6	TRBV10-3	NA	TGTGCCACCATGACTAGCCCCGACTCTGGGGCCAACGTCCTGACTTTC	CATMTSPDSGANVLTF
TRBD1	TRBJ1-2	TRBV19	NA	TGTGCCAGTACCACTACAGGGACAGTCTATGGCTACACCTTC	CASTTTGTVYGYTF
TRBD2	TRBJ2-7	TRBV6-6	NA	TGTGCCAGCAGTTACAATGCGGGGGACCCTTCCTACGAGCAGTACTTC	CASSYNAGDPSYEQYF
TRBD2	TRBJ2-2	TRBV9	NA	TGTGCCAGCAGCGTAGGACTAGCGGTGAACACCGGGGAGCTGTTTTTT	CASSVGLAVNTGELFF
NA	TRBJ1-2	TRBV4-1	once	TGCGCCAGCAGCCCGAGTACCAGTTTTTATGGCTACACCTTC	CASSPSTSFYGYTF
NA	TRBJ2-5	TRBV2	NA	TGTGCCAGCAGGAGCGGCGGAGAGACCCAGTACTTC	CASRSGGETQYF
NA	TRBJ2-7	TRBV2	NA	TGTGCCAGCAGTGTGCAGGGATCACCTTACGAGCAGTACTTC	CASSVQGSPYEQYF
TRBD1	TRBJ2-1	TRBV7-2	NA	TGTGCCAGCAGCCCAGGGGGCACGGCCTACAATGAGCAGTTCTTC	CASSPGGTAYNEQFF
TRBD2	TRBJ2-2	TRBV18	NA	TGTGCCAGCTCACCAGGAGAGCTAGCGGGAGTGACCGGGGAGCTGTTTTTT	CASSPGELAGVTGELFF
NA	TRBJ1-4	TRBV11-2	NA	TGTGCCAGCAGCTTAGAAGGATATTCTGATGAAAAACTGTTTTTT	CASSLEGYSDEKLFF
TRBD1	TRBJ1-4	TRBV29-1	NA	TGCAGCGTTGGGACAGGAGGGACGACTAATGAAAAACTGTTTTTT	CSVGTGGTTNEKLFF
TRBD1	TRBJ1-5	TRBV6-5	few	TGTGCCAGCAGTCGGACAGGGGGCAATCAGCCCCAGCATTTT	CASSRTGGNQPQHF
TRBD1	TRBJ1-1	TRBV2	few	TGTGCCAGCGTAAAGACAGGGGCGGACACTGAAGCTTTCTTT	CASVKTGADTEAFF
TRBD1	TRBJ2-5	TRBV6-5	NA	TGTGCCAGCAGGACAATGGACAGGCGAGCGGCCCAGTACTTC	CASRTMDRRAAQYF
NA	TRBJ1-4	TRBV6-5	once	TGTGCCAGCAGTTACTCGTCCGGAGCGGGAGAAAAACTGTTTTTT	CASSYSSGAGEKLFF
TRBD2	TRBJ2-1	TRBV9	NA	TGTGCCAGCAGCGTACCGGGGACTAGCGGGATATACAATGAGCAGTTCTTC	CASSVPGTSGIYNEQFF
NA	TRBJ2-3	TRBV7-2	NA	TGTGCCAGCAGCTTAGCCGATGGGACAGATACGCAGTATTTT	CASSLADGTDTQYF
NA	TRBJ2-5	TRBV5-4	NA	TGTGCCAGCAGCTTGGCGACAGTCGAGACCCAGTACTTC	CASSLATVETQYF
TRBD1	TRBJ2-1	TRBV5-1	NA	TGCGCCAGCAGCTTAGGACAGGGGGCGCAGGATGAGCAGTTCTTC	CASSLGQGAQDEQFF
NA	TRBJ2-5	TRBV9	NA	TGTGCCAGCAGCGTAGCGCAGGGGCCTATCCAAGAGACCCAGTACTTC	CASSVAQGPIQETQYF
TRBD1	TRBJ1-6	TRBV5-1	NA	TGCGCCAGCAGCGACCACAGGGGAAATTCGCCCCTCCACTTT	CASSDHRGNSPLHF
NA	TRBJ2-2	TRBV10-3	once	TGTGCCACCGGAAAAGGAAGTCCCGACACCGGGGAGCTGTTTTTT	CATGKGSPDTGELFF
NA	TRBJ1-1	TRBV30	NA	TGTGCCGCCAATCGGGGGGGCGCTGAAGCTTTCTTT	CAANRGGAEAFF
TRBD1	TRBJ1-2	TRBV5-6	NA	TGTGCCAGCAGCCGGGACAGGGAGGTGGGAAACTATGGCTACACCTTC	CASSRDREVGNYGYTF
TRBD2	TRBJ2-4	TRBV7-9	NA	TGTGCCAGCAGCCGAGACGGGGGGTTGCGCATTCAGTACTTC	CASSRDGGLRIQYF
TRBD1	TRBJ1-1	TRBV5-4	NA	TGTGCCAGCAGCTTAATGGCAGGGGGGACTGAAGCTTTCTTT	CASSLMAGGTEAFF
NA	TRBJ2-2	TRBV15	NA	TGTGCCACCAGCAGAGATCTTCGTTCCAGGACAATAACAAGTACCGGGGAGCTGTTTTTT	CATSRDLRSRTITSTGELFF
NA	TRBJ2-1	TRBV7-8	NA	TGTGCCAGCAGCCTTAGGATCAGGGCATTCTCTGAGAGACGGAGTTGGAATGAGCAGTTCTTC	CASSLRIRAFSERRSWNEQFF
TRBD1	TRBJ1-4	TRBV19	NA	TGTGCCAGTAAAGACCCCAGGGGGGTGGGTGAAAAACTGTTTTTT	CASKDPRGVGEKLFF
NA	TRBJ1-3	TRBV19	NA	TGTGCCAGTAGTATTGGGACCGACTCTGGAAACACCATATATTTT	CASSIGTDSGNTIYF
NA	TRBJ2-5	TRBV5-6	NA	TGTGCCAGCAGCTTGAGGCCAGAAGAGACCCAGTACTTC	CASSLRPEETQYF
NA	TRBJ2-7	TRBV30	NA	TGTGCCTGGACCACAGGGATTGAGCAGTACTTC	CAWTTGIEQYF
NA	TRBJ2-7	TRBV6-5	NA	TGTGCCAGCAGTCGTCTGGACGGGACACGCGACGCCTTC	CASSRLDGTRDAF
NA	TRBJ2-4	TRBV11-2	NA	TGTGCCAGCAGCTTAAAATTAGGGAGTACCCATCACTTGTACTTC	CASSLKLGSTHHLYF
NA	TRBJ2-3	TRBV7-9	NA	TGTGCCAGCAGCTTGAGTGTCGCGACCCTCACAGATACGCAGTATTTT	CASSLSVATLTDTQYF
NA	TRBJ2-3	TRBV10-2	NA	TGCGCCAGCAGTGAAATAACTAGAAGCACAGATACGCAGTATTTT	CASSEITRSTDTQYF
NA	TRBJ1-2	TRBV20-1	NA	TGCAGTGCCGGGCCGGGGAATGGCTACACCTTC	CSAGPGNGYTF
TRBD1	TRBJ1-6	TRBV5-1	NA	TGCGCCAGCAGCATCGCGACAGGGGTTTTGAATTCACCCCTCCACTTT	CASSIATGVLNSPLHF
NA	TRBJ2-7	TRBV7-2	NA	TGTGCCAGCAGCTTAGGGAGGGCCGCGGCTTCCTACGAGCAGTACTTC	CASSLGRAAASYEQYF
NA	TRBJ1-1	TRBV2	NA	TGTGCCAGCAGCCCTGGCCAGGGGAACACTGAAGCTTTCTTT	CASSPGQGNTEAFF
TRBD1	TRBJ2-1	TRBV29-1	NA	TGCAGCGTGACCGGGACAGGCAACTCCTACAATGAGCAGTTCTTC	CSVTGTGNSYNEQFF
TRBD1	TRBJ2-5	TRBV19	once	TGTGCCACCCTTGGGGGACAGGGCCCCCAAGAGACCCAGTACTTC	CATLGGQGPQETQYF
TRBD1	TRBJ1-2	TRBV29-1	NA	TGCAGCGCTACAGGGGGAGGGTATGGCTACACCTTC	CSATGGGYGYTF